The T cell receptor (beta chain) described here comes from a study of beta chain features in type 1 diabetes. Study observations and caveats: Shorter TCRB CDR3s, moderately but significantly so, were found in Type 1 diabetes patients in all four CD4+ subsets. The naive, central memory and Treg TCRB repertoires of patients appeared to be more similar to one another than those of healthy donors. Individuals with type 1 diabetes displayed fewer insertions and more deletions at VDJ junctions.

Points on this clone: The antigen remains unidentified.

The authors reverse transcribed all of the isolated RNA, so sequencing captured expressed TCRB transcripts. Clones were read by immunoSEQ multiplex PCR, and TCRdb kept only the in-frame ones, dropping some. The profile shows about 650,000 clones, 9.5% to 15% of them singletons. The CDR3 has 15 amino acids. V lost 5 bases and J lost 5; bases outside the gene matches: 10. Germline V gene lookup returns CDR1 SGHAT and CDR2 FQNNGV. Sample: naive CD4+ T cells from blood. This receptor was taken from a young man with type 1 diabetes. This chain joins TRBV11-2 and TRBJ2-5; TRBD2 aligns across 8 bases. CDR3 DNA: TGTGCCAGCAGCGTCCCGGGGGGGCGGTGGGAGACCCAGTACTTC. This gives the protein CASSVPGGRWETQYF.